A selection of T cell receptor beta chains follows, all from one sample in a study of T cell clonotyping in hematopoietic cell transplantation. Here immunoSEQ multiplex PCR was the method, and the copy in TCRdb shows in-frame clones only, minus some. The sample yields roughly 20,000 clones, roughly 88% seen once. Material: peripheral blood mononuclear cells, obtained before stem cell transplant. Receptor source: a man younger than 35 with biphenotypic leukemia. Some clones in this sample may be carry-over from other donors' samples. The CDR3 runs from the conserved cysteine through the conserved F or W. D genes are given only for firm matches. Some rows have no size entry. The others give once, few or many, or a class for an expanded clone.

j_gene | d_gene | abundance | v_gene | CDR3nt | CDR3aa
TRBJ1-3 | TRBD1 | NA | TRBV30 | TGTGCCTGGAGTGTAGGGGGCTACTCTGGAAACACCATATATTTT | CAWSVGGYSGNTIYF
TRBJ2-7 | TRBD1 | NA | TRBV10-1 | TGCGCCAGCCAGGACAGGGGAGGCTACGAGCAGTACTTC | CASQDRGGYEQYF
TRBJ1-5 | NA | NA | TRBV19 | TGTGCCAGTAGTAGGGGCAGGTTTTATAGCAATCAGCCCCAGCATTTT | CASSRGRFYSNQPQHF
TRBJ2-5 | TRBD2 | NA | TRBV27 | TGTGCCAGCAGATCTTGGGGGGGGTTTCAAGAGACCCAGTACTTC | CASRSWGGFQETQYF
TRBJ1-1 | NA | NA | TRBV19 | TGTGCCAGTAGTCCTATATTGGGGGGAGGAAGCACTGAAGCTTTCTTT | CASSPILGGGSTEAFF
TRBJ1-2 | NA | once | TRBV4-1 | TGCGCCAGCAGCCGAGGACCCAGTGGAGGCTACACCTTC | CASSRGPSGGYTF
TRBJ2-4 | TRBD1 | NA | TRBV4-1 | TGCGCCAGCAGCCACCTAGACAGGGACCAAAACATTCAGTACTTC | CASSHLDRDQNIQYF
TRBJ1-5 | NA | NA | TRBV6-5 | TGTGCCAGCAGTTACTCCGAGGGCCAGCCCCAGCATTTT | CASSYSEGQPQHF
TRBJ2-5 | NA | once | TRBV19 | TGTGCCAGTAGTATCTCCCTTGGGGAAAGCGAGACCCAGTACTTC | CASSISLGESETQYF
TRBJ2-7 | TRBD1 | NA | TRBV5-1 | TGCGCCAGCAGCTTGGCCCACCGGGACAGCTACGTTTCCTACGAGCAGTACTTC | CASSLAHRDSYVSYEQYF
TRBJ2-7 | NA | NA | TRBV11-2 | TGTGCCACCTCGGACCGCGGGGTCGGCGAGCAGTACTTC | CATSDRGVGEQYF
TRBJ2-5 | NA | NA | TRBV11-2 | TGTGCCAGCACCGGAGCCTTTTCCGGAGAGACCCAGTACTTC | CASTGAFSGETQYF
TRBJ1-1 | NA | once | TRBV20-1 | TGCAGTGCTAGTACGTACAGAGAAGCTTTCTTT | CSASTYREAFF
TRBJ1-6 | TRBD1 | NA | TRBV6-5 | TGTGCCAGCACCCAAAGACAGGGAAATTCACCCCTCCACTTT | CASTQRQGNSPLHF
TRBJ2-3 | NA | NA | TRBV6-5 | TGTGCCAGCAGTTACGGGGGGGGCGATCTCCCAGATACGCAGTATTTT | CASSYGGGDLPDTQYF
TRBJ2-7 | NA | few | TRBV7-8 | TGTGCCAGCAGCTTAGCGCGCCTCGCGAGTTACGAGCAGTACTTC | CASSLARLASYEQYF
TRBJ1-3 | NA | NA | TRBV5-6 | TGTGCCAGCAGCTTGGGAGGGAACGGAAACACCATATATTTT | CASSLGGNGNTIYF
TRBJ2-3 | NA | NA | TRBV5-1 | TGCGCCAGCAGCTCTTCCGGGACAGATACGCAGTATTTT | CASSSSGTDTQYF
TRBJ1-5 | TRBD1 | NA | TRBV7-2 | TGTGCCAGCAGCCGCACCGGGACAGGGAGTCAGCCCCAGCATTTT | CASSRTGTGSQPQHF
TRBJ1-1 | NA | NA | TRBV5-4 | TGTGCCAGCAGATCGGGAGGGACCACTGAAGCTTTCTTT | CASRSGGTTEAFF
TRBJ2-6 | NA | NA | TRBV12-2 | TGTGCAAGTCGCTTAGGGAGACTGGATGCTGGGGCCAACGTCCTGACTTTC | CASRLGRLDAGANVLTF
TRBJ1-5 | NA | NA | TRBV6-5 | TGTGCCAGCAGTCATGACAGTTTAGGCAATCAGCCCCAGCATTTT | CASSHDSLGNQPQHF
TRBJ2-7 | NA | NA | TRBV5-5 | TGTGCCAGCAGCTTGTTCGGTCAGACTAATTACGAGCAGTACTTC | CASSLFGQTNYEQYF
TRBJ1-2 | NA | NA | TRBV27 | TGTGCCAGCAGTTTCTCCGGGGATGGCTACACCTTC | CASSFSGDGYTF
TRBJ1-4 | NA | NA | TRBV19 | TGTGCCAGTAGTAGTCAGGGAGGTGAAAAACTGTTTTTT | CASSSQGGEKLFF